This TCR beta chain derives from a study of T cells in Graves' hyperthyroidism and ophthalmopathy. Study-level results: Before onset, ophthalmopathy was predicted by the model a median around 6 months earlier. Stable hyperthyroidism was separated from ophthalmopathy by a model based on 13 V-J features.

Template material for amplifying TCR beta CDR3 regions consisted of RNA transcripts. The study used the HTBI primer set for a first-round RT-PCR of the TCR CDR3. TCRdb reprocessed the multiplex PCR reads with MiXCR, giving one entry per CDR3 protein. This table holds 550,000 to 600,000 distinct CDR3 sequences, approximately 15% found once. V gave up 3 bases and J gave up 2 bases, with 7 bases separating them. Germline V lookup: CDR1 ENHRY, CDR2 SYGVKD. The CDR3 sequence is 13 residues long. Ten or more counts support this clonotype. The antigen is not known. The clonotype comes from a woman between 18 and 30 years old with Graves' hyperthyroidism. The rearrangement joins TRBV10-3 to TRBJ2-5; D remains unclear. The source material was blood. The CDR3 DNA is TGTGCCATCAGTGAACTAAATCAAGAGACCCAGTACTTC. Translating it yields CAISELNQETQYF.